One sample yielded the 18 T cell receptor beta chains listed below, sequenced in a study of OX40 agonist ivuxolimab in advanced cancers. Data came from immunoSEQ multiplex PCR; TCRdb stores just in-frame clones and leaves some out. The sample contains 100,000 or so clones, 80% to 95% of which appear only once. Material: CD4+ or CD8+ T cells sorted from blood, obtained in a trial of the OX40 agonist ivuxolimab. These receptors were collected from an adult with an advanced solid tumor such as melanoma, head and neck, liver or kidney cancer.

The CDR3 spells CASSQGSASGFGDTQYF. CDR3 nucleotides: TGTGCCAGCAGCCAAGGGTCGGCTAGCGGGTTTGGAGATACGCAGTATTTT. The chain carries TRBV14 and TRBJ2-3; 8 positions match TRBD2. The CDR3 spans 17 residues. Losses at the gene ends were 1 base for V and 5 bases for J; bases not matched to a gene: 11. The germline V gene has CDR1 SGHDN and CDR2 FVKESK.

This clone was detected once. V and J are TRBV9 and TRBJ2-7, with D possibly being TRBD2 (5 bases). In germline, CDR1 is SGDLS, CDR2 YYNGEE. The CDR3 spans 15 residues. V dropped 4 bases and J dropped 1 base, with 15 bases sitting between them. CDR3 DNA: TGTGCCAGCAGCCCCGGGCGGGCGAATTCCTACGAGCAGTACTTC. Its translation: CASSPGRANSYEQYF.

The chain uses TRBV7-9 and TRBJ2-5; D possibly matches TRBD1 or TRBD2 (5 bases each). The CDR3 is 14 amino acids. Trimming stripped 4 bases from V and 4 bases from J, with 13 bases between. Per germline, CDR1 SEHNR and CDR2 FQNEAQ (reference sequence). CDR3 protein: CASSSGFGTETQYF. For the CDR3, the DNA is TGTGCCAGCAGCTCTGGATTTGGGACAGAGACCCAGTACTTC. Drawing the rest from reference TRBV7-9 and TRBJ2-5, the complete variable domain is DTGVSQNPRHKITKRGQNVTFRCDPISEHNRLYWYRQTLGQGPEFLTYFQNEAQLEKSRLLSDRFSAERPKGSFSTLEIQRTEQGDSAMYLCASSSGFGTETQYFGPGTRLLVL.

The rearrangement joins TRBV7-2 to TRBJ1-2; D not resolved. This CDR3 contains 13 residues. Germline V gene data show CDR1 as SGHTA and CDR2 as FQGNSA. Trimming cost V 3 bases and J 4 bases, with 9 bases left between them. The CDR3 region is CASSLDRPYGYTF. The CDR3 DNA is TGTGCCAGCAGCTTGGATAGGCCCTATGGCTACACCTTC.

This clone has only one observation. This chain uses TRBV6-5 with TRBJ2-1, with TRBD2 as a possible D gene (6 bases). Germline V lookup: CDR1 MNHEY, CDR2 SVGAGI. V was cut by 7 bases and J by 0 bases, with 13 bases left in between. The CDR3 is 15 amino acids. CDR3 sequence: CASTVSGGSYNEQFF. CDR3 bases: TGTGCCAGCACCGTTAGCGGAGGCTCCTACAATGAGCAGTTCTTC.

The gene calls are TRBV19 and TRBJ2-7, with 9 bases aligning to TRBD2. Germline loops: CDR1 LNHDA, CDR2 SQIVND (reference sequence). CDR3 length: 15 residues. CDR3 region: CATRGREGRVGEQYF. The CDR3 nucleotides are TGTGCTACCAGAGGGCGGGAGGGCCGGGTAGGAGAGCAGTACTTC.

V usage is TRBV28 and J usage is TRBJ1-2; D unresolved. The CDR3 sequence is 10 residues long. Germline lookup yields CDR1 MDHEN and CDR2 SYDVKM. The V end lost 8 bases, the J end lost 4 bases, and 5 bases lay between the germline ends. This CDR3 reads CASGSYGYTF. The CDR3 DNA reads as TGTGCCAGCGGGTCCTATGGCTACACCTTC.

The J gene is TRBJ2-5, the V gene TRBV5-1; 9 bases line up with TRBD1. The length of the CDR3 is 14 residues. Per germline, CDR1 SGHRS and CDR2 YFSETQ. The V segment lost 4 bases and the J segment 5 bases; nucleotides outside the gene matches: 6. CDR3 in DNA: TGCGCCAGCAGCGTGGACAGGGGTCAGGAGACCCAGTACTTC. This codes for CASSVDRGQETQYF.

This clone was seen just once. The chain has TRBV6-1 and TRBJ2-1, with TRBD2 matching over 8 bases. The CDR3 runs 14 residues. Germline V gene sequence: CDR1 MNHNS, CDR2 SASEGT. The junction had 9 bases not matched to a gene; V was cut back by 8 bases and J by 6 bases. CDR3 sequence (DNA): TGTGCCAGCGGAGGGAGGACTAGCCCCAATGAGCAGTTCTTC. Protein: CASGGRTSPNEQFF.

V and J are TRBV18 and TRBJ1-4; D perhaps matches TRBD1 (6 bases). The V gene's germline CDR1 is KGHSH and CDR2 LQKENI. The CDR3 spans 17 residues. V was cut by 3 bases and J by 0 bases, with 14 bases left in between. In DNA form, the CDR3 reads TGTGCCAGCTCACCCCAGACAGGTTCCACAACTAATGAAAAACTGTTTTTT. This sequence encodes CASSPQTGSTTNEKLFF.

This clone was recorded at least ten times. CDR3 residues: CASSQEYGLYTDTQYF. CDR3 nucleotide sequence: TGCGCCAGCAGCCAAGAGTACGGGCTTTACACAGATACGCAGTATTTT. The gene calls are TRBV4-1 and TRBJ2-3; D is uncertain. The germline V and J ends were trimmed by 0 bases and 2 bases, with 12 bases remaining between them. The CDR3 length is 16 residues. CDR1 and CDR2 from the germline V gene are MGHRA and YSYEKL.

The genes are TRBV5-5 and TRBJ1-4; TRBD1 agrees at 7 bases. This CDR3 is 18 amino acids long. The V gene's germline CDR1 is SGHKS and CDR2 YYEKEE (reference sequence). The junction had 19 bases not matched to a gene; V was cut back by 4 bases and J by 7 bases. DNA for the CDR3: TGTGCCAGCAGCCTTTATTTTCGGGGAGGGGGCGATGGTGAAAAACTGTTTTTT. Translating it yields CASSLYFRGGGDGEKLFF.

The V gene is TRBV28, the J gene TRBJ2-7; D possibly matches TRBD1 or TRBD2 (6 bases each). Germline-derived CDR1 and CDR2 are MDHEN and SYDVKM. CDR3 length equals 14 residues. With 6 bases removed from V and 1 base from J, the gap between germline ends came to 13 bases. The DNA for the CDR3 is TGTGCCAGCAGGAGACAGGAGGGGTCCTACGAGCAGTACTTC. This codes for CASRRQEGSYEQYF.

The rearrangement uses TRBV7-2 and TRBJ1-4; weak D call: TRBD1 (5 bases). The V gene's germline CDR1 is SGHTA and CDR2 FQGNSA. This CDR3 comprises 14 residues. V lost 2 bases, J lost 8 bases, and 12 bases lay in between. The DNA for the CDR3 is TGTGCCAGCAGCTTATTCTCGGGGGAGGAAAAACTGTTTTTT. As protein: CASSLFSGEEKLFF.

The V and J genes are TRBV5-1 and TRBJ2-2; 9 nucleotides line up with TRBD2. Looked up from germline, CDR1 is SGHRS and CDR2 is YFSETQ. The trim removed 2 bases at V and 5 bases at J, leaving 4 bases unmatched. The length of the CDR3 is 15 residues. The CDR3 bases are TGCGCCAGCAGCTTCACAGCGGGAGGAACCGGGGAGCTGTTTTTT. Encoded protein: CASSFTAGGTGELFF.

This clone was seen a single time. The genes are TRBV7-2 and TRBJ1-4; tentative D call: TRBD1 (5 bases). The CDR3 is made up of 15 amino acids. Trimming shortened V by 5 bases and J by 5 bases, and 15 bases separated the two germline ends. CDR1 is SGHTA and CDR2 is FQGNSA in the germline V gene. The CDR3 region is CASSTPGKGNEKLFF. CDR3 nucleotides: TGTGCCAGCAGCACCCCAGGGAAAGGGAATGAAAAACTGTTTTTT.

The chain carries TRBV6-6 and TRBJ2-7; no definite D call. This CDR3 spans 12 amino acids. Trimming cost V 6 bases and J 5 bases, with 11 bases left between them. In germline, CDR1 is MNHNY, CDR2 SVGAGI (reference sequence). As DNA, the CDR3 is TGTGCCAGCAGACCCGGTCCCCACGAGCAGTACTTC. This translates into CASRPGPHEQYF.

This rearrangement joins TRBV6-5 to TRBJ2-7; the match to TRBD2 covers 9 bases. CDR1 and CDR2 (germline): MNHEY, SVGAGI. J lost 7 bases, V lost 1 base, and 5 bases had no gene match. This CDR3 contains 14 residues. This CDR3 is CASSYLAGGGEQYF. DNA for the CDR3: TGTGCCAGCAGTTACTTGGCGGGAGGGGGTGAGCAGTACTTC.